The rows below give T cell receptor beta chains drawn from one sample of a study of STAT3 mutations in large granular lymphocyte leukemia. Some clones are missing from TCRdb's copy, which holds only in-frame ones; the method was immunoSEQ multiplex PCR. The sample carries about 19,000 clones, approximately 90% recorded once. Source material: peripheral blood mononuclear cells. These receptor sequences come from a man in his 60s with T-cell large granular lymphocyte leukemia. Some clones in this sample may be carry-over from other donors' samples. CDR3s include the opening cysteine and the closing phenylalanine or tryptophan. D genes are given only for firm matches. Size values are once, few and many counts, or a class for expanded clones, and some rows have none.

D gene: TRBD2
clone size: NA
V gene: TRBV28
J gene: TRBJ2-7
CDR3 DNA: TGTGCCAGCTGCGGACTAGGCGGCTACGAGCAGTACTTC
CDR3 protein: CASCGLGGYEQYF

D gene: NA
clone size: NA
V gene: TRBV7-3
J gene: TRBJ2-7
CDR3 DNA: TGTGCCAGCAGCTTAGGGTGGCAGAGCGAGCAGTACTTC
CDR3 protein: CASSLGWQSEQYF

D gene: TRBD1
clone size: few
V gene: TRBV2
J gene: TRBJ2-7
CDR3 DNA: TGTGCCAGCAGCGACAGGGGGACGAACGAGCAGTACTTC
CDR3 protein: CASSDRGTNEQYF

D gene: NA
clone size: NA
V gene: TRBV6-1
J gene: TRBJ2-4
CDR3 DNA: TGTGCCAGCAGTGAAGTCCCCGGAGGAGCCAAAAACATTCAGTACTTC
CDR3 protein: CASSEVPGGAKNIQYF

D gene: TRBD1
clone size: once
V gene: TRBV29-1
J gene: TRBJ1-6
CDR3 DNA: TGCAGCGGGGGGACAGGGGTGAATTCACCCCTCCACTTT
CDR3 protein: CSGGTGVNSPLHF

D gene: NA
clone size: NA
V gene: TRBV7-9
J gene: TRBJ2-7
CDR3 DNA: TGTGCCAGCAGCTTAGGGTCCGGGACCCACACCTACGAGCAGTACTTC
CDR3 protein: CASSLGSGTHTYEQYF

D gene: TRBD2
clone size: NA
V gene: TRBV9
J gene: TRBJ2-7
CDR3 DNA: TGTGCCAGCAGCTCCGCGGGACTAGCGGGAGACGAGCAGTACTTC
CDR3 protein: CASSSAGLAGDEQYF

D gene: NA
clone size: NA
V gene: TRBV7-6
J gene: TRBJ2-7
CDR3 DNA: TGTGCCAGCAGCCTCGCGGGGTCTTTCAGCTCCTACGAGCAGTACTTC
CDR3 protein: CASSLAGSFSSYEQYF

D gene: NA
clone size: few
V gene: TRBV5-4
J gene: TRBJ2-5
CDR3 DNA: TGTGCCAGCAGTGGAGGGGGGCTAAAAGAGACCCAGTACTTC
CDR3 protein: CASSGGGLKETQYF

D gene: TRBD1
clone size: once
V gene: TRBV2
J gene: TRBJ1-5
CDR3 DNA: TGTGCCAGCAGTTTAGGGGGCGGGGGACAGCCCCAGCATTTT
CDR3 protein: CASSLGGGGQPQHF

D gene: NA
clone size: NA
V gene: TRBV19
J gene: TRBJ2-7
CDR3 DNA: TGTGCCAGTATCGATCTCAACGGCGAGCAGTACTTC
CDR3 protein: CASIDLNGEQYF

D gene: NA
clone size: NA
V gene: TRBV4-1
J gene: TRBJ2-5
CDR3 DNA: TGCGCCAGCAGCCTCAGAGAGGGGGGAGGACAAGAGACCCAGTACTTC
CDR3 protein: CASSLREGGGQETQYF

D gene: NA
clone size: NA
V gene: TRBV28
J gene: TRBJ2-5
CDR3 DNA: TGTGCCAGCAGTTTCTCGCCATTCCAAGAGACCCAGTACTTC
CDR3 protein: CASSFSPFQETQYF

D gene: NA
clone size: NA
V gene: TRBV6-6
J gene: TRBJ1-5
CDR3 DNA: TGTGCCAGCAGTTACTCGACCCGGAATCAGCCCCAGCATTTT
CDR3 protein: CASSYSTRNQPQHF

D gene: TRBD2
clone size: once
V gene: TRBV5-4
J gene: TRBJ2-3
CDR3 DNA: TGTGCCAGCACAGCTTCGGCTAGCGGCTCCATCAGGGTAAATACGCAGTATTTT
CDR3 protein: CASTASASGSIRVNTQYF

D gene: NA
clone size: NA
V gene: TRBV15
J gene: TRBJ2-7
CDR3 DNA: TGTGCCACCAGCCAGCCAGGGTACGAGCAGTACTTC
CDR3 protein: CATSQPGYEQYF

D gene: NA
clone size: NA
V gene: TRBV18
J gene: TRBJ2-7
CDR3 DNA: TGTGCCAGCTCACCAACAGGCTTGGACGAGCAGTACTTC
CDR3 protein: CASSPTGLDEQYF

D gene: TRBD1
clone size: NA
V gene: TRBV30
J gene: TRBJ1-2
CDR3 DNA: TGTGCCTTGGATTGGGACAGGGGACATGGCTACACCTTC
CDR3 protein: CALDWDRGHGYTF

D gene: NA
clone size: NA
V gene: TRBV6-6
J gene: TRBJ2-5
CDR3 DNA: TGTGCCAGCAGTTACGGAAAGAGCGGCCAAGAGACCCAGTACTTC
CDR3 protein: CASSYGKSGQETQYF

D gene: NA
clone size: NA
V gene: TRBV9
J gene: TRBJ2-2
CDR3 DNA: TGTGCCAGCACCCGGGCTACCGGGGAGCTGTTTTTT
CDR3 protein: CASTRATGELFF

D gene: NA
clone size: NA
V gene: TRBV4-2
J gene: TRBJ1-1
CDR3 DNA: TGTGCCAGCACACCTCCAGATTTGAACACTGAAGCTTTCTTT
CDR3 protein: CASTPPDLNTEAFF

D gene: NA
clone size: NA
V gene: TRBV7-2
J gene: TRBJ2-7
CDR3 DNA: TGTGCCAGCACCATACAACCCCCGGGAGAGCAGTACTTC
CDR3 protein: CASTIQPPGEQYF

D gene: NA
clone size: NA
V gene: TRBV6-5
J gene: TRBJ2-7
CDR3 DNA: TGTGCCAGCAGTTACACGGTTTCGGGCTACGAGCAGTACTTC
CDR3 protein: CASSYTVSGYEQYF

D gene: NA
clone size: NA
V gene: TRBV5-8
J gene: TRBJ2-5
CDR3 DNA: TGTGCCAGCAGCTTACCCCCGCAGGGTGCGGAGACCCAGTACTTC
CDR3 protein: CASSLPPQGAETQYF

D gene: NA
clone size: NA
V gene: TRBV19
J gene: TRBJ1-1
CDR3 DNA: TGTGCCAGTACCCACACAGGGCAATGGGCTGAAGCTTTCTTT
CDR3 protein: CASTHTGQWAEAFF

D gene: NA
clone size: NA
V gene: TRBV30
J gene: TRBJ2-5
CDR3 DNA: TGTGCCTGGAGTGTAGACCTCCCTCCAGAGACCCAGTACTTC
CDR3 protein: CAWSVDLPPETQYF

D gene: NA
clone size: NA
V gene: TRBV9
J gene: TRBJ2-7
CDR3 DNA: TGTGCCAGCAGCGCCTGGCGTGGCGGATCCTACGAGCAGTACTTC
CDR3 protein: CASSAWRGGSYEQYF

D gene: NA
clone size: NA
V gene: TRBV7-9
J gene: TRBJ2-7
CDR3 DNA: TGTGCCAGCAGTACCCCACCCCCCTACGAGCAGTACTTC
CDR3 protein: CASSTPPPYEQYF

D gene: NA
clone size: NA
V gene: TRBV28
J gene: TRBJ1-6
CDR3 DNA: TGTGCCAGCAGTGGGGACGGCAAGGGCTCACCCCTCCACTTT
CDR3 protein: CASSGDGKGSPLHF

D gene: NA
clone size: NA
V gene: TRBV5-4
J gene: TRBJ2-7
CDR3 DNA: TGTGCCAGCAGCTTGTCGGCGACCTACGAGCAGTACTTC
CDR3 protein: CASSLSATYEQYF

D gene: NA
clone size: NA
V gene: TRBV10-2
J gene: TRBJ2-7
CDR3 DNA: TGCGCCAGCAGACCCGGGCTACAGCCCTCCTACGAGCAGTACTTC
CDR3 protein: CASRPGLQPSYEQYF

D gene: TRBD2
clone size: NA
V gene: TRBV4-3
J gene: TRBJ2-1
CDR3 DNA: TGCGCCAGCAGCCACGGTGGCGGGAGGACTGAGCAGTTCTTC
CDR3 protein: CASSHGGGRTEQFF

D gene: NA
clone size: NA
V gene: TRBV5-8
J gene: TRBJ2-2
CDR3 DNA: TGTGCCAGCAGCTTGCCAAAAGCGTGGAACGGGGAGCTGTTTTTT
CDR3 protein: CASSLPKAWNGELFF

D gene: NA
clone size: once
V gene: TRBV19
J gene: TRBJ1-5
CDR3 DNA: TGTGCCAGTATCCGGACAGTCACCAATGGCAATCAGCCCCAGCATTTT
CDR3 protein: CASIRTVTNGNQPQHF

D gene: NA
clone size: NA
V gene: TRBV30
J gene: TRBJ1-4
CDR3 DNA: TGTGCCTGGAGGCGGGCCGGCCCTCGGACTAATGAAAAACTGTTTTTT
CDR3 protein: CAWRRAGPRTNEKLFF

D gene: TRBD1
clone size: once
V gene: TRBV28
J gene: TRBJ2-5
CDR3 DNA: TGTGCCAGCAGTTTGACAGGGGGCGCAGAGACCCAGTACTTC
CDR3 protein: CASSLTGGAETQYF

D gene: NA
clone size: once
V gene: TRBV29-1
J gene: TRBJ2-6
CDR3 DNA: TGCAGCGCCACGGACAGAAGTGGCTCTGGGGCCAACGTCCTGACTTTC
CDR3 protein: CSATDRSGSGANVLTF

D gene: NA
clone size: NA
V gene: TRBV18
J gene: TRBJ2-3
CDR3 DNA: TGTGCCAGCTCGCTATGGGGGAGCGACCAGAGGGATACGCAGTATTTT
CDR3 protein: CASSLWGSDQRDTQYF

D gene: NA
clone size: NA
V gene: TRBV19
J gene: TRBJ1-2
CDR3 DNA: TGTGCCAGTAGTATGCATCTAGAAGGCTACACCTTC
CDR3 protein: CASSMHLEGYTF

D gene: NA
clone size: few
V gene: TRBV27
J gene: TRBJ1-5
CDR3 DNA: TGTGCCAGCAGTCCCAGCCCTTTGAGCAATCAGCCCCAGCATTTT
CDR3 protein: CASSPSPLSNQPQHF

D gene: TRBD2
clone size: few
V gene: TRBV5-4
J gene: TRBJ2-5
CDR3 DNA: TGTGCCAGCAGCCACCCCAGCGGGACCCAAGAGACCCAGTACTTC
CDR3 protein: CASSHPSGTQETQYF